One TCR beta chain is described in this entry. These data come from a study of T cell repertoires in cytomegalovirus infection. The CDR3 totals 14 residues. V lost 6 bases to trimming and J lost 5 bases, with 13 bases between them. The germline CDR1 and CDR2 sequences are SNHLY and FYNNEI. TCRdb called the reads again in MiXCR, with one record for every CDR3 protein. The sample yields over 200,000 distinct CDR3 sequences, roughly 15% seen once. The sequenced sample was PBMCs. This clonotype was obtained from a human donor in good health (CMV status not recorded). Some clones in this sample may be carry-over from other donors' samples. The chain couples TRBV2 to TRBJ1-4; TRBD1 might be the D (5 bases). The CDR3 DNA is TGTGCCAGCAGCACCGGGACCGTCAATGAAAAACTGTTTTTT. Protein: CASSTGTVNEKLFF.